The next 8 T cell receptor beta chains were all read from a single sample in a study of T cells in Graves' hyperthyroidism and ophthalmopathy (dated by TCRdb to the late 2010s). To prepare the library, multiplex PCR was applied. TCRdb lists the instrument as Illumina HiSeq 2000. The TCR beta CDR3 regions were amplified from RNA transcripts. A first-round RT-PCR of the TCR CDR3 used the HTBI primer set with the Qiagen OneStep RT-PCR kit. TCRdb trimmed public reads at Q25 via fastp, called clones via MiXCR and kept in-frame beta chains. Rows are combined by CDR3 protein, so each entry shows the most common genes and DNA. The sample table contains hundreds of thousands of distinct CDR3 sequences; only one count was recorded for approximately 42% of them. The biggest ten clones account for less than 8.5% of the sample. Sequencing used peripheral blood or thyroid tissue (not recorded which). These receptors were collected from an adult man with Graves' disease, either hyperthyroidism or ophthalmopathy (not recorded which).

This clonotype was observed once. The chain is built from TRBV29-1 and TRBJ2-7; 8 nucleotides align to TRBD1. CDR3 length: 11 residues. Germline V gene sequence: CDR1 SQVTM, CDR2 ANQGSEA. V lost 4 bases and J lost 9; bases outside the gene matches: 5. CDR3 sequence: CSVAGGTAQYF. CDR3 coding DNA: TGCAGCGTTGCAGGGGGCACGGCGCAGTACTTC.

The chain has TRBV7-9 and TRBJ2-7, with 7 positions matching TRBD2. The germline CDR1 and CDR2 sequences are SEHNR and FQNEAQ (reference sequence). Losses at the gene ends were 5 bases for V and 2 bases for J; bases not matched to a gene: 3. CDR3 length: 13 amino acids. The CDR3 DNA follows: TGTGCCAGCAGCAAGGCGGGGGCCTACGAGCAGTACTTC. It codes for CASSKAGAYEQYF. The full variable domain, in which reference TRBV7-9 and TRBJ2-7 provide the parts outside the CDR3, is DTGVSQNPRHKITKRGQNVTFRCDPISEHNRLYWYRQTLGQGPEFLTYFQNEAQLEKSRLLSDRFSAERPKGSFSTLEIQRTEQGDSAMYLCASSKAGAYEQYFGPGTRLTVT.

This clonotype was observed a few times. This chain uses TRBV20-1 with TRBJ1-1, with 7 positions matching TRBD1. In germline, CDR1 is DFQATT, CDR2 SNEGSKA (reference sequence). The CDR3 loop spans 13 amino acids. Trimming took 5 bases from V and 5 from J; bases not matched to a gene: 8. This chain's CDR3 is CSAHGDRVTEAFF. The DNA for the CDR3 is TGCAGTGCTCACGGAGACAGGGTTACTGAAGCTTTCTTT.

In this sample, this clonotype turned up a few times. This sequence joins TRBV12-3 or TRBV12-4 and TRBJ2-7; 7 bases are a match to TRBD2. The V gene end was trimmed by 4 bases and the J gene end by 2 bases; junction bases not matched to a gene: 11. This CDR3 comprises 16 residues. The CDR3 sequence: CASSWAGEIGTYEQYF. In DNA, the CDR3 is TGTGCCAGCAGTTGGGCGGGGGAGATAGGTACCTACGAGCAGTACTTC.

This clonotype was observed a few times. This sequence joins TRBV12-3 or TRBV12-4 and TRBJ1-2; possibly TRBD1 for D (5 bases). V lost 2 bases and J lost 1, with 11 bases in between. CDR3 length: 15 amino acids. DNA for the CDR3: TGTGCCAGCAGTTTACAGGGTATGAATAACTATGGCTACACCTTC. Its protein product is CASSLQGMNNYGYTF.

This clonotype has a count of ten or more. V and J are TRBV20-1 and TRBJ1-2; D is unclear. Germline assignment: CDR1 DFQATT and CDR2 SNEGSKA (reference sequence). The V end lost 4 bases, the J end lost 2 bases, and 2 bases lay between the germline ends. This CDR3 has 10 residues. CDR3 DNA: TGCAGTGCTACGAACTATGGCTACACCTTC. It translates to CSATNYGYTF.

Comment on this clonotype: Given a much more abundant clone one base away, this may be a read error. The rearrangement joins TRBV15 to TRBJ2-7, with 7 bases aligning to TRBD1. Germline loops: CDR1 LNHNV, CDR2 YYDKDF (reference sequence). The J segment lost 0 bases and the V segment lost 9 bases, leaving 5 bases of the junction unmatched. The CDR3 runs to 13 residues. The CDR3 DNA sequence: TGTGCCACGGGGACAGAGGGCTCCTACGAGCAGTACTTC. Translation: CATGTEGSYEQYF.

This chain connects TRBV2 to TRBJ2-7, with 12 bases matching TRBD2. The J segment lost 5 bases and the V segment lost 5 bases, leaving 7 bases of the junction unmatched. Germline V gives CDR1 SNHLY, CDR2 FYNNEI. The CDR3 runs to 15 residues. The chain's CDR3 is CASSYSGLAGHEQYF. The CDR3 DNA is TGTGCCAGCAGTTACTCCGGACTAGCGGGACACGAGCAGTACTTC.